One and the same sample provided the 15 T cell receptor beta chains below, sequenced in a study of beta chain features in type 1 diabetes (dated by TCRdb to the late 2010s). Libraries were made using the immunoSEQ multiplex PCR assay. The entire isolated RNA was reverse transcribed using the High Capacity cDNA Reverse Transcription Kit, and thus expressed TCRB transcripts were sequenced. The table was pulled from immuneACCESS by TCRdb, which kept in-frame rearrangements only. Such tables lose some clones; where checked, under half of the loss comes from unresolved V genes, and the rest has no known cause. The sample table contains roughly 130,000 clones; only one count was recorded for about 9.2% of them. About 0.66% of the sample lies in the top ten. The sample consisted of central memory CD4+ T cells from blood. These TCRs come from a man aged 18-30 years in good health.

This clone has just one count. V usage is TRBV18 and J usage is TRBJ1-2; D remains ambiguous. Germline V lookup: CDR1 KGHSH, CDR2 LQKENI. Between the trimmed V and J ends, which lost 0 bases and 2 bases, there was a span of 13 bases. The CDR3 spans 16 residues. The CDR3 DNA follows: TGTGCCAGCTCACCACCTTCGATAGGAGACAACTATGGCTACACCTTC. Its translation is CASSPPSIGDNYGYTF. Full variable domain (rest looked up from reference TRBV18 and TRBJ1-2): NAGVMQNPRHLVRRRGQEARLRCSPMKGHSHVYWYRQLPEEGLKFMVYLQKENIIDESGMPKERFSAEFPKEGPSILRIQQVVRGDSAAYFCASSPPSIGDNYGYTFGSGTRLTVV.

The table lists this clone with many counts. The gene calls are TRBV18 and TRBJ2-7, with no clear D. The CDR3 is made up of 13 amino acids. Trimming pared 3 bases from V and 3 bases from J, leaving 9 bases between. CDR1 and CDR2 from the germline V gene are KGHSH and LQKENI. The chain's CDR3 is CASSPRERYEQYF. CDR3 sequence (DNA): TGTGCCAGCTCACCGAGAGAACGCTACGAGCAGTACTTC.

V gene TRBV7-2 combines with J gene TRBJ1-5; 7 bases are a match to TRBD1. V dropped 7 bases and J dropped 2; count of bases not matched to a gene: 8. The CDR3 is 15 amino acids. CDR1 and CDR2 (germline): SGHTA, FQGNSA. The CDR3 DNA follows: TGTGCCAGCACCAAAGGGGGCTTTGGCAATCAGCCCCAGCATTTT. Translated: CASTKGGFGNQPQHF.

The V call is TRBV7-8, the J call TRBJ2-5; TRBD1 matches at 8 bases. Germline-derived CDR1 and CDR2 are SGHVS and FQNEAQ. CDR3 length: 16 amino acids. V trimming: 4 bases; J trimming: 5 bases; junction bases outside the gene matches: 12. The CDR3 DNA follows: TGTGCCAGCAGCTCCTTTGGCAGGGGGCGTGAGGAGACCCAGTACTTC. Its translation: CASSSFGRGREETQYF.

The chain links TRBV7-8 to TRBJ2-4; D may be TRBD2 (5 bases). Trimming removed 5 bases from V and 1 base from J, with 15 bases in between. There are 16 residues in the CDR3. The germline V gene has CDR1 SGHVS and CDR2 FQNEAQ. CDR3 bases: TGTGCCAGCAGCCCCCTAAGGGAGTTGGCCAAAAACATTCAGTACTTC. Protein: CASSPLRELAKNIQYF.

The rearrangement joins TRBV6-5 to TRBJ1-4; 10 bases match TRBD1. From germline, CDR1 is MNHEY and CDR2 SVGAGI. The J segment lost 5 bases and the V segment lost 4 bases, leaving 1 base of the junction unmatched. The CDR3 extends over 14 amino acids. The CDR3: CASSSGQGNEKLFF. The CDR3, as DNA: TGTGCCAGCAGTTCGGGACAGGGGAATGAAAAACTGTTTTTT.

This clone was seen at least ten times. The chain couples TRBV14 to TRBJ2-7; possibly TRBD2 for D (6 bases). The germline V gene has CDR1 SGHDN and CDR2 FVKESK. The CDR3 loop spans 15 amino acids. The V end lost 2 bases, the J end lost 8 bases, and 19 bases lay between the germline ends. CDR3 region: CASSQWSRGGSKQYF. CDR3 bases: TGTGCCAGCAGCCAATGGTCCCGGGGAGGTAGCAAGCAGTACTTC.

This clone was seen only a few times. This chain links TRBV7-2 with TRBJ2-7; 8 positions agree with TRBD1. CDR3 length equals 13 residues. V was pared by 1 base and J by 9 bases, with 5 bases of the junction left unmatched. The germline gives CDR1 SGHTA, CDR2 FQGNSA. CDR3 sequence: CASSLVDRGVQYF. In DNA form, the CDR3 reads TGTGCCAGCAGCTTAGTAGACAGGGGTGTGCAGTACTTC.

This rearrangement joins TRBV18 to TRBJ1-5; TRBD1 agrees at 9 bases. V dropped 3 bases and J dropped 6; count of bases not matched to a gene: 6. CDR1 and CDR2 from the germline V gene are KGHSH and LQKENI. This CDR3 has 15 residues. CDR3 coding DNA: TGTGCCAGCTCACCGGGACAGGGTTCGAGTCAGCCCCAGCATTTT. Translating it yields CASSPGQGSSQPQHF.

This clone was found a few times. The CDR3 loop is CASIETGKNIQYF. In DNA form, the CDR3 reads TGTGCCAGCATTGAGACAGGGAAAAACATTCAGTACTTC. This chain uses TRBV6-6 with TRBJ2-4, with 7 bases aligning to TRBD1. CDR1 MNHNY and CDR2 SVGAGI come from the germline V gene (reference sequence). With V trimmed by 7 bases and J by 4 bases, 4 bases remained unmatched. There are 13 residues in the CDR3.

This clone was observed a handful of times. The chain has TRBV7-2 and TRBJ1-4; no firm D call. V was clipped by 6 bases and J by 0 bases, with 8 bases between them. This CDR3 has 14 amino acids. Germline V gene data show CDR1 as SGHTA and CDR2 as FQGNSA. The CDR3 nucleotides are TGTGCCAGCAGAAAGAGCGCAACTAATGAAAAACTGTTTTTT. Its protein is CASRKSATNEKLFF. The whole variable domain, remainder taken from reference TRBV7-2 and TRBJ1-4, is GAGVSQSPSNKVTEKGKDVELRCDPISGHTALYWYRQSLGQGLEFLIYFQGNSAPDKSGLPSDRFSAERTGGSVSTLTIQRTQQEDSAVYLCASRKSATNEKLFFGSGTQLSVL.

This chain uses TRBV6-9 with TRBJ2-7; 7 bases fit TRBD1. The CDR3 runs 14 residues. The germline V gene encodes CDR1 MNHGY and CDR2 SVAAGI. The ends lost 2 bases at V and 0 bases at J; junction bases unmatched: 1. In DNA form, the CDR3 reads TGTGCCAGCAGTTATGGACAGGCCTCCTACGAGCAGTACTTC. Translation: CASSYGQASYEQYF.

Only a few counts were recorded for this clone. V gene TRBV7-3 combines with J gene TRBJ2-7; 9 bases are shared with TRBD1. Germline CDR1 is SGHTA and CDR2 is FQGTGA. Trimming at V came to 6 bases and at J to 5 bases, leaving 8 bases not matched to a gene. The CDR3 contains 14 residues. In nucleotides, the CDR3 is TGTGCCAGCAGACAAACCGGACAGGGGCACGAGCAGTACTTC. Amino acid sequence: CASRQTGQGHEQYF.

This clone was observed a few times. This chain connects TRBV2 to TRBJ2-2, with TRBD1 matching 8 bases. CDR3 length: 15 amino acids. Germline CDR1 SNHLY, CDR2 FYNNEI. Trimming at V came to 9 bases and at J to 1 base, leaving 7 bases not matched to a gene. The CDR3 here is CARRMGQENTGELFF. CDR3 DNA sequence: TGTGCCAGAAGGATGGGACAGGAGAACACCGGGGAGCTGTTTTTT. The variable domain in full, completed from reference TRBV2 and TRBJ2-2, reads EPEVTQTPSHQVTQMGQEVILRCVPISNHLYFYWYRQILGQKVEFLVSFYNNEISEKSEIFDDQFSVERPDGSNFTLKIRSTKLEDSAMYFCARRMGQENTGELFFGEGSRLTVL.

The gene calls are TRBV7-2 and TRBJ1-2; TRBD1 is a possible D gene (5 bases). The CDR3 has 11 amino acids. Trimming pared 5 bases from V and 6 bases from J, leaving 7 bases between. Germline values: CDR1 SGHTA, CDR2 FQGNSA. CDR3 sequence reads: CASSPGDGYTF. The CDR3 coding sequence is TGTGCCAGCAGCCCGGGGGATGGCTACACCTTC.